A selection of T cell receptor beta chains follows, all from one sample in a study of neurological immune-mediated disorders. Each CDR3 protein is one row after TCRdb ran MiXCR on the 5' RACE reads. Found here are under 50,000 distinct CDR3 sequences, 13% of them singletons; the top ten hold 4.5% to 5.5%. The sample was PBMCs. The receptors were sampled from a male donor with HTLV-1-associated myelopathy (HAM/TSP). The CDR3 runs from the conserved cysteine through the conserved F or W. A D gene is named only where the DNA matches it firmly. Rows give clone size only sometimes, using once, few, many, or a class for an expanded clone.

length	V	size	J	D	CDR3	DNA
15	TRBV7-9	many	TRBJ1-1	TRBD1	CASSPPRDSHTEAFF	TGTGCCAGCAGCCCCCCCCGGGACAGTCACACTGAAGCTTTCTTT
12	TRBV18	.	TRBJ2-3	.	CASSPRADTQYF	TGTGCCAGCTCACCCCGGGCGGATACGCAGTATTTT
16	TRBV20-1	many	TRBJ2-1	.	CSARDESGLRYNEQFF	TGCAGTGCTAGAGATGAATCGGGGCTCCGATACAATGAGCAGTTCTTC
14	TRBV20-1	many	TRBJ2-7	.	CSVTAPGTSYEQYF	TGCAGTGTTACAGCCCCAGGGACCTCCTACGAGCAGTACTTC
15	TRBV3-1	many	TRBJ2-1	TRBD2	CASSPLSGGVYEQFF	TGTGCCAGCAGCCCCTTGAGCGGGGGGGTGTATGAGCAGTTCTTC
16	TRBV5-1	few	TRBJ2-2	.	CASNEGRATNTGELFF	TGCGCCAGCAATGAAGGAAGGGCAACGAACACCGGGGAGCTGTTTTTT
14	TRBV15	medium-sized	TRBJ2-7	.	CATRRDTNSYEQYF	TGTGCCACCAGGCGGGACACCAACTCCTACGAGCAGTACTTC
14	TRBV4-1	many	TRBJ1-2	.	CASSQVGTNYGYTF	TGCGCCAGCAGCCAAGTGGGGACAAACTATGGCTACACCTTC
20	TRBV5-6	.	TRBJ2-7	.	CASSFYICSSTTSQVGEQYF	.
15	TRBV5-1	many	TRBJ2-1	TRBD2	CASSPLERGTGEQFF	TGCGCCAGCAGCCCCCTTGAGCGGGGAACGGGTGAGCAGTTCTTC
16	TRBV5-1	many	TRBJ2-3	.	CASSLRTAGRTDTQYF	TGCGCCAGCAGCTTAAGGACTGCTGGCCGCACAGATACGCAGTATTTT
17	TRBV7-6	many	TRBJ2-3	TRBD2	CASSQGGGITSTDTQYF	TGTGCCAGCAGCCAAGGCGGGGGGATAACTAGCACAGATACGCAGTATTTT
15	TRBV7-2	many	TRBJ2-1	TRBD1	CASSLTGTGMNEQFF	TGTGCCAGCAGCCTAACCGGGACAGGGATGAATGAGCAGTTCTTC
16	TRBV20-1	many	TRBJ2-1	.	CSARDLGGDSPDEQFF	TGCAGTGCTAGAGACCTCGGTGGGGACTCCCCGGATGAGCAGTTCTTC
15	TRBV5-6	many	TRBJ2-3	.	CASSKRQLDTDTQYF	TGTGCCAGCAGCAAGAGACAGTTAGACACAGATACGCAGTATTTT
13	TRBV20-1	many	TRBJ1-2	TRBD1	CSARTGGYYGYTF	TGCAGTGCTCGGACAGGGGGCTACTATGGCTACACCTTC
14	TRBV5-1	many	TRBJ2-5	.	CASSLETSSETQYF	TGCGCCAGCAGCTTAGAAACTAGTTCGGAGACCCAGTACTTC
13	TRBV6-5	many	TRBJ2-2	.	CASSYHNTGELFF	TGTGCCAGCAGCTACCATAACACCGGGGAGCTGTTTTTT
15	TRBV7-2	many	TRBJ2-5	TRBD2	CASRRLGGMQETQYF	TGTGCCAGCAGACGACTCGGGGGGATGCAAGAGACCCAGTACTTC
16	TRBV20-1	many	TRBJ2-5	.	CSALSSTGAIGETQYF	TGCAGTGCTTTATCCTCAACCGGGGCGATCGGAGAGACCCAGTACTTC
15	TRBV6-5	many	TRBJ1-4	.	CASSPGTDDLEKLFF	TGTGCCAGCAGCCCTGGGACCGACGATCTTGAAAAACTGTTTTTT
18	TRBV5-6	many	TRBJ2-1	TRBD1	CASSLGWTGPESGDEQFF	TGTGCCAGCAGCTTGGGTTGGACAGGTCCTGAATCAGGGGATGAGCAGTTCTTC
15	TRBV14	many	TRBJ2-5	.	CASSQEVLAQETQYF	TGTGCCAGCAGCCAAGAGGTGCTAGCGCAAGAGACCCAGTACTTC
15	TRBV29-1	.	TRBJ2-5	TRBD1	CSSSGTGGMSKTQYF	TGCAGCTCATCCGGGACAGGGGGGATGAGCAAGACCCAGTACTTC
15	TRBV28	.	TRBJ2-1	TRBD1	CASSVGTGGVNEQFF	TGTGCCAGCAGTGTCGGGACAGGGGGCGTGAATGAGCAGTTCTTC
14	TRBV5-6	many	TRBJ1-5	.	CASSSGLSNQPQHF	TGTGCCAGCAGCTCAGGACTTAGCAATCAGCCCCAGCATTTT
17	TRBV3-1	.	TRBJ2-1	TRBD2	CASSDGTSGGATNEQFF	TGTGCCAGCAGCGACGGGACTAGCGGGGGGGCTACCAATGAGCAGTTCTTC
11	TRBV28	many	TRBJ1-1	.	CASSPNTEAFF	TGTGCCAGCAGTCCGAACACTGAAGCTTTCTTT
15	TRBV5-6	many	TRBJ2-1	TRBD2	CASSLGGLDENEQFF	TGTGCCAGCAGCTTGGGGGGACTAGACGAAAATGAGCAGTTCTTC
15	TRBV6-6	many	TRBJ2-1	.	CASSYSQGGGNEQFF	TGTGCCAGCAGTTACTCCCAGGGGGGCGGCAATGAGCAGTTCTTC
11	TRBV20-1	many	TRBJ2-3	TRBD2	CSTSGTDTQYF	TGCAGTACTAGCGGCACAGATACGCAGTATTTT
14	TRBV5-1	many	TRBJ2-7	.	CASSLAGGPREQYF	TGCGCCAGTAGCCTCGCCGGGGGCCCCCGGGAGCAGTACTTC
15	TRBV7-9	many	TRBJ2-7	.	CASSRSGQVSYEQYF	TGTGCCAGCAGCCGGTCCGGTCAGGTATCCTACGAGCAGTACTTC
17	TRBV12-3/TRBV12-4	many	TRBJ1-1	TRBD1	CASTARRDRGPDTEAFF	TGTGCCAGCACCGCCCGGCGGGACAGGGGTCCGGACACTGAAGCTTTCTTT
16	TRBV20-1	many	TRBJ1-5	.	CSASFNREKLNQPQHF	TGCAGTGCTAGCTTTAACAGGGAAAAGTTAAATCAGCCCCAGCATTTT
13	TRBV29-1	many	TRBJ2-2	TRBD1	CSAGQANTGELFF	TGCAGCGCAGGACAGGCGAACACCGGGGAGCTGTTTTTT
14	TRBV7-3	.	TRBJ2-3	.	CASSLCGGLDTQYF	TGTGCCAGCAGCTTATGCGGGGGCCTGGATACGCAGTATTTT
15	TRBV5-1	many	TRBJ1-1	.	CASSLEGVSSTEAFF	TGCGCCAGCAGCTTGGAGGGGGTGTCCAGCACTGAAGCTTTCTTT
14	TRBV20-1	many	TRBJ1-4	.	CSAGPGGLWEKLFF	TGCAGTGCTGGCCCGGGGGGGCTGTGGGAAAAACTGTTTTTT
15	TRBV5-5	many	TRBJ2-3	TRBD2	CASSLRGGFTDTQYF	TGTGCCAGCAGCCTGCGGGGGGGCTTCACAGATACGCAGTATTTT
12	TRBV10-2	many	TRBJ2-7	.	CASSQTPREQYF	TGCGCCAGCAGTCAAACCCCCCGCGAGCAGTACTTC
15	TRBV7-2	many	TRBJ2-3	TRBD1	CASSARDSITDTQYF	TGTGCCAGCAGCGCACGGGACAGCATTACAGATACGCAGTATTTT
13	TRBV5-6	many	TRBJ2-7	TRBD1	CASIRTGDYEQYF	TGTGCCAGCATCCGGACAGGAGACTACGAGCAGTACTTC
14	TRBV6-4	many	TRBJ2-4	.	CASSDVAGRNIQYF	TGTGCCAGCAGTGACGTGGCAGGGAGAAACATTCAGTACTTC
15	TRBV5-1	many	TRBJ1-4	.	CASSLEGGDDEKLFF	TGCGCCAGCAGCTTGGAAGGCGGGGATGATGAAAAACTGTTTTTT
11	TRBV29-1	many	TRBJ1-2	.	CSVGGTGGYTF	TGCAGCGTTGGGGGAACTGGTGGCTACACCTTC